This T cell receptor beta chain was profiled in a study of neurological immune-mediated disorders. By 5'RACE with 10-nucleotide random UMIs, the cDNA was made. Over 160 million TCR-beta sequences from 15-18 subjects were obtained in each sequencing run. TCRdb used MiXCR to reprocess the 5' RACE reads, holding one entry per CDR3 protein. There are over 15,000 distinct CDR3 sequences in the sample; around 28% occur only once, and 30% to 40% lies in the top ten. Notes on the study in general: Expanded clones shared no CDR3 amino acid sequences across subjects, suggesting private repertoires in all groups.

For the unsorted libraries, 2 million PBMCs stored at -80 C served as input. Many counts were recorded for this clonotype. The antigen remains undetermined. Losses at the gene ends were 4 bases for V and 6 bases for J; bases not matched to a gene: 13. Germline lookup yields CDR1 MNHNY and CDR2 SVGAGI (reference sequence). The CDR3 runs 17 residues. The clonotype originates from a middle-aged man with HTLV-1-associated myelopathy (HAM/TSP). The chain employs TRBV6-6 and TRBJ2-2, with 8 bases fitting TRBD1. Sequencing was performed on PBMCs. The CDR3 loop reads CASSLRIQGGKAGELFF. The DNA for the CDR3 is TGTGCCAGCAGTTTAAGAATACAGGGGGGCAAGGCCGGGGAGCTGTTTTTT.